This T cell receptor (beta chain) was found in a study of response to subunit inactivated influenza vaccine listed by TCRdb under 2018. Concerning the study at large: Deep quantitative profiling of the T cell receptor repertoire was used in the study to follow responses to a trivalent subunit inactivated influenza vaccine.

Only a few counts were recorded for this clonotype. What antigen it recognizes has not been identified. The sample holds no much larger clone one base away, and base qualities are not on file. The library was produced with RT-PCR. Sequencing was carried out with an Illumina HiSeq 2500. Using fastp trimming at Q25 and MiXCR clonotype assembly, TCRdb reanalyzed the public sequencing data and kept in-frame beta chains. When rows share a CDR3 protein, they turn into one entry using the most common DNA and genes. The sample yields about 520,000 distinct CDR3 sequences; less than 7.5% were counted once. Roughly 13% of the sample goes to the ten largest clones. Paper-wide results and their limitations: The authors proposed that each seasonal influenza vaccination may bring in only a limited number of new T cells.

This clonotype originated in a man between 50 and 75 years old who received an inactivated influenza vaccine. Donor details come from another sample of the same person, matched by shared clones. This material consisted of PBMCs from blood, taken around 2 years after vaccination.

CDR3 region: CASVQGAKDTEAFF. DNA sequence: TGTGCCAGCGTACAGGGGGCGAAGGACACTGAAGCTTTCTTT. The chain was built from TRBV6-1 and TRBJ1-1, with TRBD1 matching 9 junction bases. The CDR3 holds 14 amino acids from the cysteine to the phenylalanine. Just CDR3 DNA is preserved here, 42 bases in frame from base 1. For this chain, trimming is 8 bases at the V end and 3 bases at the J end, and the number of junction bases without a gene match is 7. CDR1 MNHNS and CDR2 SASEGT are derived from the germline V gene.